The following is a T cell receptor beta chain sequence with its context. What it binds is unknown. The data belong to a study of T-cell memory formation after mild COVID-19. 5'RACE with constant-segment primers built TCRalpha and TCRbeta cDNA libraries with UMIs. MiXCR, applied by TCRdb to the 5' RACE reads, yields one record per CDR3 protein. The sample carries more than 450,000 distinct CDR3 sequences, around 17% recorded once. J was trimmed by 5 bases and V by 0 bases; bases with no gene match: 1. This CDR3 is built from 14 residues. Germline CDR1 is MNHNY and CDR2 is SVGAGI (reference sequence). General observations from the study: Clones that contracted from day 15 to 85 were balanced CD4/CD8, while later expanders leaned CD4+. Contracting CD8+ clones were enriched in EMRA, CD4+ mainly in CM and EM.

The chain is built from TRBV6-6 and TRBJ2-5; 9 bases are shared with TRBD2. The sample consisted of PBMCs or a T cell subset sorted from them (not recorded which). The receptor's source is an adult woman who had mild COVID-19 (a few samples of this study predate the infection). Cell type and time point are not known. CDR3 residues: CASSYSAGGETQYF. The CDR3 DNA sequence: TGTGCCAGCAGTTACTCGGCGGGGGGGGAGACCCAGTACTTC.